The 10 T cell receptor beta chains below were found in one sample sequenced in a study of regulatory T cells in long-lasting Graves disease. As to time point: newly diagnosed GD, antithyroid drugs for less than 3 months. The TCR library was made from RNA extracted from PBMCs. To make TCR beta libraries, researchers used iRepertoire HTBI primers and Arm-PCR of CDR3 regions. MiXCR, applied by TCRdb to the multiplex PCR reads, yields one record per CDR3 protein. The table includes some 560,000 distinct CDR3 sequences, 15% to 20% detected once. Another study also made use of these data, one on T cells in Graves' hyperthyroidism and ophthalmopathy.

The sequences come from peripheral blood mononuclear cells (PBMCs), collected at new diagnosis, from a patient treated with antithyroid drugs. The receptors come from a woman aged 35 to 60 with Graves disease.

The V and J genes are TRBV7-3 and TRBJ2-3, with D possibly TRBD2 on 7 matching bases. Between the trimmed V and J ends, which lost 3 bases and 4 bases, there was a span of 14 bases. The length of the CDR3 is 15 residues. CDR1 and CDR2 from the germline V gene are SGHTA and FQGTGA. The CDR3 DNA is TGTGCCAGCAGCTTGGGGGGGGCCGTGGCAGATACGCAGTATTTT. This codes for CASSLGGAVADTQYF.

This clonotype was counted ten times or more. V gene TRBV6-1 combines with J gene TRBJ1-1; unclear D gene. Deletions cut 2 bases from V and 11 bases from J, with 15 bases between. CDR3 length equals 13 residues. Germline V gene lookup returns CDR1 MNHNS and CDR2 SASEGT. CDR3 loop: CASSESLRIGAFF. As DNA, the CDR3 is TGTGCCAGCAGTGAATCTTTAAGGATAGGCGCTTTCTTT.

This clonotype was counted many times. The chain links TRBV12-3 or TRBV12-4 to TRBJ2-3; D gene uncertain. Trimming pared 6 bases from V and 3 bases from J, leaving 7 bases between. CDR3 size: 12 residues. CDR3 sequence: CASRGMTDTQYF. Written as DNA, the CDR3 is TGTGCCAGCAGAGGGATGACAGATACGCAGTATTTT.

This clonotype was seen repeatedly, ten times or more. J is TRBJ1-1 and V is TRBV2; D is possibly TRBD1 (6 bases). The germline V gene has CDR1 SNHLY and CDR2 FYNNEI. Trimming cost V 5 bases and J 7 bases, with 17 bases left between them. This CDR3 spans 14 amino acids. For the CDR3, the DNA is TGTGCCAGCAGTACTAACGGACAGCTCTTTGAAGCTTTCTTT. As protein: CASSTNGQLFEAFF.

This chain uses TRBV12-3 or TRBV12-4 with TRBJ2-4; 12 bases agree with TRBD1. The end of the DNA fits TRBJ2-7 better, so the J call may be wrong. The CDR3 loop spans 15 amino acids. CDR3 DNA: TGTGCCAGCAGTCGGGGACAGGGGGCTACCTACGAGCAGTACTTC. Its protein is CASSRGQGATYEQYF.

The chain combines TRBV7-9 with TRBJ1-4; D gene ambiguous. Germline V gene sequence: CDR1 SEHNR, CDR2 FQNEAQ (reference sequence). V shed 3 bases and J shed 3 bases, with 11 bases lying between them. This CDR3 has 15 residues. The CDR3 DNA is TGTGCCAGCAGCTTGGAAGGGTACTCTAATGAAAAACTGTTTTTT. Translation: CASSLEGYSNEKLFF.

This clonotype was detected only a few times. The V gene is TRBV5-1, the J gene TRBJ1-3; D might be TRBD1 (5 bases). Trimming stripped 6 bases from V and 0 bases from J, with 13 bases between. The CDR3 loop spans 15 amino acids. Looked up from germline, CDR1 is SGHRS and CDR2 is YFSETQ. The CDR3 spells CASTPGGSSGNTIYF. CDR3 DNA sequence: TGCGCCAGCACCCCCGGGGGGAGCTCTGGAAACACCATATATTTT.

The chain's CDR3 is CASSSGGYDTGELFF. The CDR3 DNA reads TGTGCCAGCTCCTCGGGGGGGTACGACACCGGGGAGCTGTTTTTT. The rearrangement joins TRBV11-2 to TRBJ2-2, with TRBD2 identical over 8 bases. Per germline, CDR1 SGHAT and CDR2 FQNNGV. The V segment lost 8 bases and the J segment 3 bases; nucleotides outside the gene matches: 8. The CDR3 is 15 residues long.

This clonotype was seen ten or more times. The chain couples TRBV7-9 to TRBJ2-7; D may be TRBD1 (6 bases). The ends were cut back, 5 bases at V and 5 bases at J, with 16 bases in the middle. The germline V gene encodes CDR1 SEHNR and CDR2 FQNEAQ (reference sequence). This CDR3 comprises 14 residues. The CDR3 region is CASSITGFTNEQYF. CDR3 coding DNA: TGTGCCAGCAGCATTACAGGGTTTACGAACGAGCAGTACTTC.

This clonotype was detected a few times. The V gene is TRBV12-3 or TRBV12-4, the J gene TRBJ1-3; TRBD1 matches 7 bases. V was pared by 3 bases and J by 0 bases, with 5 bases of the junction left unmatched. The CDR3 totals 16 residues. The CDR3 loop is CASSFRRDSSGNTIYF. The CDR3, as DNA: TGTGCCAGCAGTTTCCGCCGGGACAGCTCTGGAAACACCATATATTTT.